Below are 15 T cell receptor beta chains sequenced from a single sample in a study of T cell changes during pregnancy in multiple sclerosis. Only in-frame clones appear in the TCRdb table, and some are missing; sequencing was by immunoSEQ multiplex PCR. The sample lists just over 90,000 clones, 91% occurring once. The sample was peripheral blood, taken after pregnancy. All receptors derive from a female donor in good health, enrolled as a control in a pregnancy study.

The chain couples TRBV6-6 to TRBJ1-5; TRBD1 matches 7 bases. CDR1 is MNHNY, CDR2 SVGAGI, per germline (reference sequence). Trimming at V came to 5 bases and at J to 4 bases, leaving 2 bases not matched to a gene. The CDR3 is 13 residues long. The CDR3 coding sequence is TGTGCCAGCAGTACACAGGGGAATCAGCCCCAGCATTTT. This sequence encodes CASSTQGNQPQHF.

The V call is TRBV27, the J call TRBJ1-2, with D unresolved. V gave up 5 bases and J gave up 2 bases, with 9 bases separating them. Germline assignment: CDR1 MNHEY and CDR2 SMNVEV (reference sequence). The CDR3 is 13 amino acids. The DNA for the CDR3 is TGTGCCAGCAGTCCGCGGAGGAACTATGGCTACACCTTC. Its protein product is CASSPRRNYGYTF.

This clone was recorded only once. The chain has TRBV30 and TRBJ2-3, with a possible D match to TRBD2 (6 bases). The CDR3 covers 14 residues. V was trimmed by 1 base and J by 9 bases, leaving 17 bases between them. The germline CDR1 and CDR2 sequences are GTSNPN and SVGIG (reference sequence). The CDR3 is CAWSAGLSSDTQYF. The CDR3 DNA is TGTGCCTGGAGTGCGGGACTCTCCTCTGACACGCAGTATTTT.

The gene calls are TRBV27 and TRBJ2-1; 9 bases align to TRBD1. Trimming removed 11 bases from V and 2 bases from J; junction bases left unmatched: 10. Germline V gene sequence: CDR1 MNHEY, CDR2 SMNVEV (reference sequence). CDR3 length: 15 residues. CDR3 residues: CADYRGQTPYNEQFF. The CDR3 DNA is TGTGCCGATTACAGGGGGCAGACACCCTACAATGAGCAGTTCTTC.

The rearrangement uses TRBV6-1 and TRBJ2-5; possible D gene TRBD1, 6 bases. The closer fit of TRBJ2-7 to the DNA end suggests the J call may be wrong. CDR1 is MNHNS, CDR2 SASEGT, per germline. This CDR3 is built from 13 residues. The DNA of the CDR3 is TGTGCCAGCAGGAAGGGACACCTCTACGAGCAGTACTTC. Its translation is CASRKGHLYEQYF.

This clone came up once. V usage is TRBV28 and J usage is TRBJ1-2, with unresolved D. This CDR3 has 14 residues. V gave up 6 bases and J gave up 3 bases, with 14 bases separating them. Germline lookup yields CDR1 MDHEN and CDR2 SYDVKM. The CDR3 DNA sequence: TGTGCCAGCAGCCCTCAGGTGGGAGACTATGGCTACACCTTC. Protein sequence: CASSPQVGDYGYTF.

This clone occurred a few times. The chain couples TRBV15 to TRBJ2-1; 10 bases fit TRBD1. There are 15 residues in the CDR3. Per germline, CDR1 LNHNV and CDR2 YYDKDF (reference sequence). Trimming removed 3 bases from V and 6 bases from J; junction bases left unmatched: 5. This CDR3 reads CATSRDRGAPNEQFF. The CDR3 coding sequence is TGTGCCACCAGCAGGGACAGGGGGGCCCCCAATGAGCAGTTCTTC.

This chain links TRBV2 with TRBJ2-7, with 9 bases matching TRBD2. Looked up from germline, CDR1 is SNHLY and CDR2 is FYNNEI. J gave up 6 bases and V 8 bases, and 11 bases lay outside the gene matches. The CDR3 length is 14 residues. CDR3 DNA sequence: TGTGCCAGCGGGCCGGGACTAGCTTCGTCCGAGCAGTACTTC. Translation gives CASGPGLASSEQYF.

The V gene is TRBV7-3, the J gene TRBJ2-3, with D tentatively TRBD1 (6 bases). Deletions cut 5 bases from V and 2 bases from J, with 11 bases between. The CDR3 covers 14 residues. From germline, CDR1 is SGHTA and CDR2 FQGTGA. Here the CDR3 DNA reads TGTGCCAGCAGCGCCGGACAGTTCACAGATACGCAGTATTTT. This gives the protein CASSAGQFTDTQYF.

The rearrangement uses TRBV6-5 and TRBJ1-6, with 7 bases fitting TRBD1. Per germline, CDR1 MNHEY and CDR2 SVGAGI. V lost 5 bases, J lost 6 bases, and 4 bases stayed unmatched. The CDR3 length is 14 residues. In DNA form, the CDR3 reads TGTGCCAGCAGTGGACAGGATGCTAATTCACCCCTCCACTTT. Translated: CASSGQDANSPLHF.

The rearrangement links TRBV4-3 to TRBJ2-1, with D tentatively TRBD2 (6 bases). The CDR3 runs 14 residues. Trimming removed 0 bases from V and 7 bases from J, with 10 bases in between. CDR1 LGHNA and CDR2 YSLEER come from the germline V gene. CDR3 residues: CASSQDVGGNEQFF. Here the CDR3 DNA reads TGCGCCAGCAGCCAAGATGTTGGGGGGAATGAGCAGTTCTTC.

The chain links TRBV11-2 to TRBJ2-1; 13 positions agree with TRBD2. The CDR3 is 17 residues long. The J segment lost 7 bases and the V segment lost 0 bases, leaving 6 bases of the junction unmatched. In germline, CDR1 is SGHAT, CDR2 FQNNGV. CDR3: CASSLELAGGLVNEQFF. CDR3 nucleotides: TGTGCCAGCAGCTTAGAACTAGCGGGGGGGCTTGTAAATGAGCAGTTCTTC. Filled out from reference TRBV11-2 and TRBJ2-1, the complete variable domain reads EAGVAQSPRYKIIEKRQSVAFWCNPISGHATLYWYQQILGQGPKLLIQFQNNGVVDDSQLPKDRFSAERLKGVDSTLKIQPAKLEDSAVYLCASSLELAGGLVNEQFFGPGTRLTVL.

V is TRBV2 and J is TRBJ1-1; TRBD1 aligns across 7 bases. Germline CDR1 and CDR2: SNHLY and FYNNEI. CDR3 size: 12 residues. V lost 6 bases and J lost 8; bases outside the gene matches: 6. The CDR3 DNA is TGTGCCAGCAGGGCACAGGGGAAGGAAGCTTTCTTT. Translation: CASRAQGKEAFF.

This clone was seen just once. V is TRBV7-9 and J is TRBJ1-3; D might be TRBD1 (5 bases). CDR3 length: 16 amino acids. Per germline, CDR1 SEHNR and CDR2 FQNEAQ (reference sequence). The V end lost 6 bases, the J end lost 4 bases, and 19 bases lay between the germline ends. CDR3 sequence: CASSSPPGGRGNTIYF. CDR3 sequence (DNA): TGTGCCAGCAGTTCCCCCCCCGGGGGGAGGGGAAACACCATATATTTT.

The V and J genes are TRBV5-1 and TRBJ2-5; 7 bases are a match to TRBD1. The CDR3 length is 14 residues. V lost 0 bases to trimming and J lost 2 bases; unmatched junction nucleotides: 1. Germline V gene lookup returns CDR1 SGHRS and CDR2 YFSETQ. CDR3 sequence: CASSLGDSQETQYF. The CDR3 region has the DNA TGCGCCAGCAGCTTGGGGGACAGTCAAGAGACCCAGTACTTC.